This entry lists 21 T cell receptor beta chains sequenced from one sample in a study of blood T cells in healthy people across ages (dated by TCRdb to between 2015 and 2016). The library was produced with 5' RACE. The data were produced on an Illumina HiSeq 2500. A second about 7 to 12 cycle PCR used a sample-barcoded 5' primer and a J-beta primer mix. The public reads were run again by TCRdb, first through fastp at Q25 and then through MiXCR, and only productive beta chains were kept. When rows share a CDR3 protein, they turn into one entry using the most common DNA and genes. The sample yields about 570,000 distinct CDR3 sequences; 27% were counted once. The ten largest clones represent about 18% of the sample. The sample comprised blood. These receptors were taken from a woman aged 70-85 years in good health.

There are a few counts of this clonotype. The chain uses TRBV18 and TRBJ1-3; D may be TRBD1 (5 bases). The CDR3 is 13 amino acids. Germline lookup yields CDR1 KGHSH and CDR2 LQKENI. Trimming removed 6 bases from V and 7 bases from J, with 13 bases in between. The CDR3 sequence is CASSSGESNTIYF. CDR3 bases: TGTGCCAGCTCTTCGGGGGAGTCGAACACCATATATTTT.

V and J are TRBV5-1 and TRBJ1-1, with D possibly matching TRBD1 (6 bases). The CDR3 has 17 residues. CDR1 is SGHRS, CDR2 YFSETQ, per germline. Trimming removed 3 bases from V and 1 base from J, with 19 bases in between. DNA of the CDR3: TGCGCCAGCAGCTCCCGGGACACCATTATCCGGAACACTGAAGCTTTCTTT. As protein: CASSSRDTIIRNTEAFF.

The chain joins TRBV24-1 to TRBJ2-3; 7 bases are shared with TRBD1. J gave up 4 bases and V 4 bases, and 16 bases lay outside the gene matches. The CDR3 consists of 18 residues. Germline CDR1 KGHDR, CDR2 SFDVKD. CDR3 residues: CATSDIKLLDRDPDTQYF. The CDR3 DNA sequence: TGTGCCACCAGTGACATCAAACTATTAGACAGGGATCCAGATACGCAGTATTTT.

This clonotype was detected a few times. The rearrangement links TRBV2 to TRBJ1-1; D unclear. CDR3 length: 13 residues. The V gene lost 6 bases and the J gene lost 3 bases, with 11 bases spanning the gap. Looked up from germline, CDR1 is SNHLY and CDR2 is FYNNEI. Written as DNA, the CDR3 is TGTGCCAGCAGAATGGGAAGGGACACTGAAGCTTTCTTT. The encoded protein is CASRMGRDTEAFF.

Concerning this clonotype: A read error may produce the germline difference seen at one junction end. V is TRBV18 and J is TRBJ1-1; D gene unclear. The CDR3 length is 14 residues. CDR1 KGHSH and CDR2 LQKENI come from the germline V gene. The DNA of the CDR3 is TGCGCCAGCTCCATCGGCCAGAGGTTGGCTGAAGCTTTCTTT. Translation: CASSIGQRLAEAFF.

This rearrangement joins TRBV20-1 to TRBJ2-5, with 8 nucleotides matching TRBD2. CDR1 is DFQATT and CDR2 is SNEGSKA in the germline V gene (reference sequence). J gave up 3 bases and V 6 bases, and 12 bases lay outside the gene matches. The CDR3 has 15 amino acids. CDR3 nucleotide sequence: TGCAGTGCAAATCTAGCGGGTTCTTCCAAAGAGACCCAGTACTTC. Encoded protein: CSANLAGSSKETQYF.

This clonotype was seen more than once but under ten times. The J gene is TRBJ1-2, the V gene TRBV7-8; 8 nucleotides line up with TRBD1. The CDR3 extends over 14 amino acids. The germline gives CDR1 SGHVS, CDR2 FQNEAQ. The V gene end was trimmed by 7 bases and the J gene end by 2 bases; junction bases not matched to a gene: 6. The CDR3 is CASTPGTGNYGYTF. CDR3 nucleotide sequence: TGTGCCAGCACCCCTGGGACAGGCAACTATGGCTACACCTTC.

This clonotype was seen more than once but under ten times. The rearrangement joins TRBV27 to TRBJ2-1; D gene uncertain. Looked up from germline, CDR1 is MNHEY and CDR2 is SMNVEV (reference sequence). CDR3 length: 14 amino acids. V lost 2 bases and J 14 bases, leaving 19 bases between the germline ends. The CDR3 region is CASSLGSRSRREFF. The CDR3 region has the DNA TGTGCCAGCAGTTTAGGTTCTCGGTCAAGAAGGGAGTTCTTC.

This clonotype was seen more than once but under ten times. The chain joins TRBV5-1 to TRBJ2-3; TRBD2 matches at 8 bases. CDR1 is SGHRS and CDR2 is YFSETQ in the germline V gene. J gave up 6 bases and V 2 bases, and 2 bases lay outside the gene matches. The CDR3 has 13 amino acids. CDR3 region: CASSFERGDTQYF. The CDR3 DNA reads TGCGCCAGCAGCTTCGAGCGGGGGGATACGCAGTATTTT.

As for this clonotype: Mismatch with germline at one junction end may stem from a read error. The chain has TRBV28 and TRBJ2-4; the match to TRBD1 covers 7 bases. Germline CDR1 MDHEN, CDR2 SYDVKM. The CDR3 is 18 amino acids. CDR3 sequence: CAGSLLDALGDSQHIQYF. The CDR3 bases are TGTGCCGGCAGTTTGTTGGACGCCTTGGGGGACAGTCAGCACATTCAGTACTTC.

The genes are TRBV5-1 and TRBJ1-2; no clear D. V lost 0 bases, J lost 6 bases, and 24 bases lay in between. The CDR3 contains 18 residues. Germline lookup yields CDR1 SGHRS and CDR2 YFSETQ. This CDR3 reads CASSLALPPATDFDGYTF. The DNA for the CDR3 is TGCGCCAGCAGCTTGGCTCTCCCCCCTGCTACAGACTTCGATGGCTACACCTTC.

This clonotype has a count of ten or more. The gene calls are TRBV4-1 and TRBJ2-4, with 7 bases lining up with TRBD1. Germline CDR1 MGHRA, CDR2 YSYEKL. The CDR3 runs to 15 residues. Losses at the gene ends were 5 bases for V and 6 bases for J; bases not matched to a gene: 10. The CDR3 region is CASSGRTGTVNIQYF. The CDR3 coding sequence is TGCGCCAGCAGCGGCCGGACCGGGACAGTAAACATTCAGTACTTC.

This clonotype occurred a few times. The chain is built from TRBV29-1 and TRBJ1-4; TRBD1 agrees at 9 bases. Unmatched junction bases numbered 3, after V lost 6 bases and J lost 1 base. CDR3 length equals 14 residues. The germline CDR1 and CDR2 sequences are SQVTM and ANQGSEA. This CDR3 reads CSVSDRGTNEKLFF. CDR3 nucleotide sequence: TGCAGCGTCTCGGACAGGGGAACTAATGAAAAACTGTTTTTT.

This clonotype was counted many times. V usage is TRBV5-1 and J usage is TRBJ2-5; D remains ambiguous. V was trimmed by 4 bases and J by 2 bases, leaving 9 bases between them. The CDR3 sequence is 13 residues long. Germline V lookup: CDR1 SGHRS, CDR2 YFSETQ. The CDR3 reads CASSLHEQETQYF. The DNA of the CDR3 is TGCGCCAGCAGCCTACACGAACAAGAGACCCAGTACTTC.

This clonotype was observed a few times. The CDR3 loop is CASSPLGGTYEQYF. CDR3 sequence (DNA): TGTGCCAGCAGCCCCCTAGGGGGAACCTACGAGCAGTACTTC. The chain has TRBV7-9 and TRBJ2-5, with D possibly TRBD1 on 6 matching bases. The last part of the DNA fits TRBJ2-7 better; the J call may be wrong. CDR1 and CDR2 from the germline V gene are SEHNR and FQNEAQ (reference sequence). The CDR3 contains 14 residues.

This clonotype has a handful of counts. The CDR3 coding sequence is TGTGCCACCAGCAGAGATCGGGGACAGGGAACAGATACGCAGTATTTT. Translated, it gives CATSRDRGQGTDTQYF. The chain links TRBV15 to TRBJ2-3, with TRBD1 matching over 9 bases. The CDR3 has 16 residues. V gave up 0 bases and J gave up 3 bases; unmatched junction bases: 4. Germline assignment: CDR1 LNHNV and CDR2 YYDKDF (reference sequence).

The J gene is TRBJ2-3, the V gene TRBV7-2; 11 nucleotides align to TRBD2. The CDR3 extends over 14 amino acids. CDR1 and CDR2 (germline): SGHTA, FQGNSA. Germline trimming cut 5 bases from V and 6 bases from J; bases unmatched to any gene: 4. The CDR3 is CASSRSGGADTQYF. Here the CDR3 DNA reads TGTGCCAGCAGCCGTAGCGGGGGGGCGGATACGCAGTATTTT.

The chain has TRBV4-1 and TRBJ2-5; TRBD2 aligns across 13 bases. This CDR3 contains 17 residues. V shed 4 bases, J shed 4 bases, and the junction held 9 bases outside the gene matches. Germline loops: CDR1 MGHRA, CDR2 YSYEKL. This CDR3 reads CASSRQGLAGFGETQYF. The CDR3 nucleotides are TGCGCCAGCAGCCGTCAGGGACTAGCGGGGTTTGGAGAGACCCAGTACTTC.

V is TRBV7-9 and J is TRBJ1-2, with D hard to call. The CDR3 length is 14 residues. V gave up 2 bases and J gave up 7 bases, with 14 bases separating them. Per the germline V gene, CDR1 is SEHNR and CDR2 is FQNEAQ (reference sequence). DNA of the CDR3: TGTGCCAGCAGCTTAATAGCTTTATTTAGTGGCTACACCTTC. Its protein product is CASSLIALFSGYTF.

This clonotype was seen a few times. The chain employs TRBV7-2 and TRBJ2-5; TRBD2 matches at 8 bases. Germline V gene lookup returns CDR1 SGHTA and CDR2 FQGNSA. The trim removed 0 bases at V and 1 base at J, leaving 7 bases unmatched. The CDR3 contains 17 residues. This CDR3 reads CASSLASGGGPQETQYF. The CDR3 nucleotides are TGTGCCAGCAGCTTAGCGTCTGGCGGGGGGCCCCAAGAGACCCAGTACTTC. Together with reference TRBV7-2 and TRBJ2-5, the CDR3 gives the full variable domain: GAGVSQSPSNKVTEKGKDVELRCDPISGHTALYWYRQSLGQGLEFLIYFQGNSAPDKSGLPSDRFSAERTGGSVSTLTIQRTQQEDSAVYLCASSLASGGGPQETQYFGPGTRLLVL.

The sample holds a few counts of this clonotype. As DNA, the CDR3 is TGCAGTGCTAGGAGGGGGACAGGGGGGGAAGAGACCCAGTACTTC. This encodes CSARRGTGGEETQYF. This chain uses TRBV20-1 with TRBJ2-5; 11 positions match TRBD1. This CDR3 is built from 15 residues. The ends lost 3 bases at V and 3 bases at J; junction bases unmatched: 6. CDR1 DFQATT and CDR2 SNEGSKA come from the germline V gene (reference sequence).